This TCR beta chain was obtained from a study of long-term antiretroviral therapy in people with HIV. Findings and caveats of the study: Collection of the blood, which took place between about 2003 and 2018, possibly occurred under older ART regimens. Clones that had undergone expansion before ART prevailed in the repertoire throughout all time points.

Survey-level resolution applied to immunoSEQ assay v3.0. Assay: immunoSEQ multiplex PCR; the TCRdb copy retains only in-frame clones and omits some. The sample has some 20,000 clones, roughly four fifths seen once. As to this clone: What it binds is unknown.

Per germline, CDR1 SNHLY and CDR2 FYNNEI. The CDR3 is 14 residues long. With 11 bases removed from V and 2 bases from J, the gap between germline ends came to 15 bases. The sequence came from a man in his fifties or sixties with HIV. J is TRBJ2-2 and V is TRBV2; TRBD2 might be the D (7 bases). This sample comprised unsorted PBMCs, obtained 2.2 years after starting antiretroviral therapy. Here the CDR3 reads CAGAGHLNTGELFF. Written as DNA, the CDR3 is TGTGCCGGAGCGGGACACCTAAACACCGGGGAGCTGTTTTTT.